This TCR delta chain is from a study of γδ T cells in repeated Plasmodium falciparum infection. Looking at the study overall: Over roughly 600 days, donors received four mosquito-bite P. falciparum NF54 infections. Study-level findings and limits: Vdelta2-negative gammadelta repertoires appeared less diverse and less shared in Malian than Australian children. Vdelta2-negative gammadelta repertoires, largely Vdelta1+, seemingly showed infection-driven waves of new clonal selection.

Germline CDR1 is TSWWSYY and CDR2 is QGS. This CDR3 is built from 17 residues. V shed 4 bases and J shed 4 bases, with 22 bases lying between them. Flow sorting of PBMC yielded separate Vgamma9/Vdelta2+ and Vdelta2-negative gammadelta T cell populations for bulk repertoire analysis. This clone was detected a few times. The target antigen is unknown. One base separates it from a far larger clone, so it is likely a read error. Other DNA sequences in the sample encode the same CDR3. Each sorted gammadelta sample had TRG and TRD chains sequenced. TCRdb reanalyzed the multiplex PCR reads using CATT. This repertoire shows about 57,000 delta-chain clones, around 1.7% found once; its top ten account for around 16%.

The chain uses TRDV1 and TRDJ1, with D tentatively TRDD3 (6 bases). The sample consisted of gamma-delta T cells from blood. This receptor was obtained from a pool of human donors (malaria-infected and uninfected, not separated). The CDR3 DNA sequence: TGTGCTCTTGGGGCCCTCTTCTCTTTTGGGGGGCACGATAAACTCATCTTT. Its protein product is CALGALFSFGGHDKLIF.